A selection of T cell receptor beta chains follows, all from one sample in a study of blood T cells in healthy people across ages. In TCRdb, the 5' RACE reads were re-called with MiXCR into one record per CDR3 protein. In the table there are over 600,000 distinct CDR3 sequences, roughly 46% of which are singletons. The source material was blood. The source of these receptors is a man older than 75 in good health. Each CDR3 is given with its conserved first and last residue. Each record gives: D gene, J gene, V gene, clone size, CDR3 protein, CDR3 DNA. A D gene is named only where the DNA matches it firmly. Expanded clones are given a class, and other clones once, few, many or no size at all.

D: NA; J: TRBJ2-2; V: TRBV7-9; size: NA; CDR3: CASSARGRFNTGELFF; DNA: TGTGCCAGCAGCGCCAGGGGACGGTTTAACACCGGGGAGCTGTTTTTT
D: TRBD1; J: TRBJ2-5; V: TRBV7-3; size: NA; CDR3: CASSLTGTGVYGETQYF; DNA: TGTGCCAGCAGCTTAACGGGGACAGGGGTGTACGGGGAGACCCAGTACTTC
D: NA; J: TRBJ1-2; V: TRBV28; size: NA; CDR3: CASREWVNYGYTF; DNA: TGTGCCAGCAGGGAGTGGGTTAACTATGGCTACACCTTC
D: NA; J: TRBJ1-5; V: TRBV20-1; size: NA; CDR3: CSAQRSGRQPQHF; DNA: TGCAGTGCTCAGAGATCGGGGCGTCAGCCCCAGCATTTT
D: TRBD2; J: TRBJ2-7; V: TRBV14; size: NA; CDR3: CASSFLAGAAEQYF; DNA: TGTGCCAGCAGCTTCCTAGCGGGAGCCGCCGAGCAGTACTTC
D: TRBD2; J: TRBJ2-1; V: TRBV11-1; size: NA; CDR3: CASSLTGGGWDNEQFF; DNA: TGTGCCAGCAGCCTGACCGGGGGGGGCTGGGACAATGAGCAGTTCTTC
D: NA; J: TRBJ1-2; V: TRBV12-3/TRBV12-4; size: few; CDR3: CASSFDTGMGGYTF; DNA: TGTGCCAGCAGTTTTGATACGGGGATGGGTGGCTACACCTTC
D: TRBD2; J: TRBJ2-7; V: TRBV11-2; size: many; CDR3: CASSAASGRRMYEQYF; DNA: TGTGCCAGCAGCGCAGCCAGCGGGAGAAGAATGTACGAGCAGTACTTC
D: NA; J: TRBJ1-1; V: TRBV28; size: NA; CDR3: CASSAAGAVTEAFF; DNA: TGTGCCAGCAGTGCCGCGGGGGCAGTCACTGAAGCTTTCTTT
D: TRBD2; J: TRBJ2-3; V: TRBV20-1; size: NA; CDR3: CSAWGLAGERDTQYF; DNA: TGCAGTGCCTGGGGACTAGCGGGAGAACGGGATACGCAGTATTTT